Presented here are 30 T cell receptor beta chains from one specimen sequenced in a study of OX40 agonist ivuxolimab in advanced cancers. Clones were read by immunoSEQ multiplex PCR, and TCRdb kept only the in-frame ones, dropping some. Of 65,000 to 70,000 clones detected, more than 80% appear once; the ten largest clones hold 6.5%. This specimen was CD4+ or CD8+ T cells sorted from blood, taken in a trial of the OX40 agonist ivuxolimab. These receptors originate from an adult with an advanced solid tumor such as melanoma, head and neck, liver or kidney cancer.

The chain is built from TRBV7-9 and TRBJ2-3; D not certain. Trimming pared 5 bases from V and 2 bases from J, leaving 8 bases between. Germline V gives CDR1 SEHNR, CDR2 FQNEAQ (reference sequence). The CDR3 spans 13 residues. The CDR3 DNA is TGTGCCAGCAGCGAGCAGCTCACAGATACGCAGTATTTT. Translating gives CASSEQLTDTQYF.

The chain uses TRBV18 and TRBJ1-3; D possibly corresponds to TRBD1 (6 bases). The CDR3 runs 17 residues. Germline V gives CDR1 KGHSH, CDR2 LQKENI. V lost 3 bases to trimming and J lost 0 bases, with 15 bases between them. CDR3: CASSPGGARFSGNTIYF. DNA for the CDR3: TGTGCCAGCTCACCGGGGGGGGCACGATTCTCTGGAAACACCATATATTTT.

This clone has just one count. The genes are TRBV7-3 and TRBJ2-1; D not resolved. The CDR3 is made up of 13 amino acids. V was trimmed by 3 bases and J by 3 bases, leaving 6 bases between them. Germline loops: CDR1 SGHTA, CDR2 FQGTGA. The CDR3 region has the DNA TGTGCCAGCAGCTTCGGCTTCTACAATGAGCAGTTCTTC. Residues: CASSFGFYNEQFF. Combining the CDR3 with reference TRBV7-3 and TRBJ2-1 gives the whole variable domain GAGVSQTPSNKVTEKGKYVELRCDPISGHTALYWYRQSLGQGPEFLIYFQGTGAADDSGLPNDRFFAVRPEGSVSTLKIQRTERGDSAVYLCASSFGFYNEQFFGPGTRLTVL.

V and J are TRBV5-6 and TRBJ2-3; D may be TRBD1 or TRBD2 (6 bases each). V was trimmed by 6 bases and J by 2 bases, leaving 22 bases between them. CDR1 is SGHDT and CDR2 is YYEEEE in the germline V gene. The CDR3 contains 17 residues. The CDR3 DNA follows: TGTGCCAGCACCCTGCCCGGAAGGAGGGGGGTCACAGATACGCAGTATTTT. Protein sequence: CASTLPGRRGVTDTQYF. Using reference TRBV5-6 and TRBJ2-3 for the parts outside the CDR3, the full variable domain is DAGVTQSPTHLIKTRGQQVTLRCSPKSGHDTVSWYQQALGQGPQFIFQYYEEEERQRGNFPDRFSGHQFPNYSSELNVNALLLGDSALYLCASTLPGRRGVTDTQYFGPGTRLTVL.

The rearrangement uses TRBV10-3 and TRBJ2-1; TRBD1 aligns across 7 bases. The CDR3 loop spans 16 amino acids. The junction had 13 bases not matched to a gene; V was cut back by 5 bases and J by 6 bases. The V gene's germline CDR1 is ENHRY and CDR2 SYGVKD. The CDR3 DNA sequence: TGTGCCATCAGTTTGGCCGGGACAGTTGACCTCAATGAGCAGTTCTTC. It encodes CAISLAGTVDLNEQFF.

V is TRBV9 and J is TRBJ2-5, with 9 bases fitting TRBD2. V lost 3 bases and J lost 5; bases outside the gene matches: 8. Germline CDR1 and CDR2: SGDLS and YYNGEE. CDR3 size: 15 residues. Written as DNA, the CDR3 is TGTGCCAGCAGCGCGTCTTCTAGCGGGGCGGAGACCCAGTACTTC. Protein: CASSASSSGAETQYF.

The chain recombines TRBV27 with TRBJ1-2, with 12 bases matching TRBD1. The CDR3 has 15 residues. With V trimmed by 6 bases and J by 6 bases, 8 bases remained unmatched. Germline lookup yields CDR1 MNHEY and CDR2 SMNVEV (reference sequence). In DNA form, the CDR3 reads TGTGCCAGCAGCCCGTCGGGACAGGGGGCAAATGGCTACACCTTC. Protein product: CASSPSGQGANGYTF.

V usage is TRBV6-6 and J usage is TRBJ2-7; 10 nucleotides line up with TRBD2. The germline gives CDR1 MNHNY, CDR2 SVGAGI (reference sequence). J was trimmed by 5 bases and V by 10 bases; bases with no gene match: 8. The CDR3 extends over 13 amino acids. This CDR3 reads CATEGLAGDEQYF. CDR3 bases: TGTGCCACTGAGGGGCTAGCGGGAGACGAGCAGTACTTC.

This chain connects TRBV29-1 to TRBJ2-3; 8 bases map to TRBD2. After removal of 5 bases from V and 2 bases from J, the junction contained 3 bases not matched to a gene. The germline V gene encodes CDR1 SQVTM and CDR2 ANQGSEA. There are 13 residues in the CDR3. CDR3 coding DNA: TGCAGCGTTAAAGCGGGAGACACAGATACGCAGTATTTT. This translates into CSVKAGDTDTQYF.

The chain carries TRBV28 and TRBJ2-1; maybe TRBD2 (6 bases). V dropped 0 bases and J dropped 5 bases, with 11 bases sitting between them. The CDR3 sequence is 15 residues long. Germline V CDR1 and CDR2: MDHEN, SYDVKM. In DNA form, the CDR3 reads TGTGCCAGCAGTTTATGGGGTGGGGGGAACAATGAGCAGTTCTTC. Translating gives CASSLWGGGNNEQFF.

To note about this clone: Additional DNA sequences in this sample encode the identical CDR3. The V and J genes are TRBV28 and TRBJ2-3, with 12 nucleotides matching TRBD2. V lost 8 bases, J lost 1 base, and 4 bases stayed unmatched. Germline V gives CDR1 MDHEN, CDR2 SYDVKM. This CDR3 is built from 15 residues. The CDR3: CASRRLAGGTDTQYF. Here the CDR3 DNA reads TGTGCCAGCCGGCGACTAGCGGGGGGCACAGATACGCAGTATTTT.

The chain employs TRBV7-9 and TRBJ2-1, with D possibly matching TRBD1 (5 bases). Germline CDR1 and CDR2: SEHNR and FQNEAQ (reference sequence). CDR3 length: 14 amino acids. Trimming left V 1 base short and J 6 bases short, with 10 bases between. CDR3 bases: TGTGCCAGCAGCTTAGGTTCAGGGATCAATGAGCAGTTCTTC. Protein product: CASSLGSGINEQFF.

The chain joins TRBV6-5 to TRBJ1-1; 9 bases are a match to TRBD1. V lost 6 bases to trimming and J lost 8 bases; unmatched junction nucleotides: 10. Germline CDR1 and CDR2: MNHEY and SVGAGI. This CDR3 comprises 14 residues. In nucleotides, the CDR3 is TGTGCCAGCAGACTAGGACAGGGGTTGGAGGAAGCTTTCTTT. This gives the protein CASRLGQGLEEAFF.

The chain links TRBV19 to TRBJ2-2; D gene ambiguous. Trimming removed 4 bases from V and 0 bases from J, with 15 bases in between. This CDR3 is built from 17 residues. The germline V gene has CDR1 LNHDA and CDR2 SQIVND (reference sequence). In DNA, the CDR3 is TGTGCCAGTAGTAATTTGGCGCGCTCCACGAACACCGGGGAGCTGTTTTTT. This translates into CASSNLARSTNTGELFF.

V and J are TRBV13 and TRBJ2-2, with TRBD1 identical over 10 bases. The germline gives CDR1 PRHDT, CDR2 FYEKMQ (reference sequence). This CDR3 contains 16 residues. V was clipped by 5 bases and J by 3 bases; unmatched bases: 6. The CDR3 coding sequence is TGTGCCAGCAGCCCCAGCGGACAGGGGGACACCGGGGAGCTGTTTTTT. As protein: CASSPSGQGDTGELFF.

This clone has only one observation. The chain recombines TRBV7-2 with TRBJ1-5, with 7 bases lining up with TRBD1. This CDR3 spans 15 amino acids. With V trimmed by 2 bases and J by 3 bases, 4 bases remained unmatched. Germline-derived CDR1 and CDR2 are SGHTA and FQGNSA. CDR3 loop: CASSLLQGSNQPQHF. The CDR3 DNA sequence: TGTGCCAGCAGCTTATTACAGGGGTCCAATCAGCCCCAGCATTTT.

The chain links TRBV9 to TRBJ1-1; unclear D gene. Germline CDR1 SGDLS, CDR2 YYNGEE. This CDR3 is built from 14 residues. The V end lost 0 bases, the J end lost 1 base, and 7 bases lay between the germline ends. CDR3 bases: TGTGCCAGCAGCGTAGTAGAGAGGAACACTGAAGCTTTCTTT. Translation: CASSVVERNTEAFF. The full variable domain, rest sourced from reference TRBV9 and TRBJ1-1, is DSGVTQTPKHLITATGQRVTLRCSPRSGDLSVYWYQQSLDQGLQFLIQYYNGEERAKGNILERFSAQQFPDLHSELNLSSLELGDSALYFCASSVVERNTEAFFGQGTRLTVV.

This clone appeared a single time. CDR3 sequence (DNA): TGTGCCAGCAGCGAACGCGTGGAAAACTATGGCTACACCTTC. Protein product: CASSERVENYGYTF. The genes are TRBV2 and TRBJ1-2; D unresolved. CDR1 SNHLY and CDR2 FYNNEI come from the germline V gene. Trimming cost V 6 bases and J 2 bases, with 13 bases left between them. The CDR3 runs to 14 residues.

V is TRBV7-9 and J is TRBJ1-3; D is unresolved. The CDR3 consists of 14 residues. Deletions cut 4 bases from V and 4 bases from J, with 11 bases between. Germline CDR1 is SEHNR and CDR2 is FQNEAQ (reference sequence). CDR3 DNA: TGTGCCAGCAGCTCGGCAGCCTTCGGAAACACCATATATTTT. Protein sequence: CASSSAAFGNTIYF. Filled out from reference TRBV7-9 and TRBJ1-3, the complete variable domain reads DTGVSQNPRHKITKRGQNVTFRCDPISEHNRLYWYRQTLGQGPEFLTYFQNEAQLEKSRLLSDRFSAERPKGSFSTLEIQRTEQGDSAMYLCASSSAAFGNTIYFGEGSWLTVV.

The chain links TRBV5-6 to TRBJ1-4; a possible D gene is TRBD1 (5 bases). Germline assignment: CDR1 SGHDT and CDR2 YYEEEE. V lost 4 bases and J 6 bases, leaving 16 bases between the germline ends. CDR3 length equals 15 residues. The CDR3 reads CASSDSGSGDEKLFF. CDR3 nucleotide sequence: TGTGCCAGCAGCGACTCAGGGAGCGGGGATGAAAAACTGTTTTTT.

Points on this clone: This sample also contains other DNA sequences that code for the same CDR3. V gene TRBV27 combines with J gene TRBJ2-1; no reliable D call. Germline V CDR1 and CDR2: MNHEY, SMNVEV (reference sequence). CDR3 length: 13 amino acids. Trimming removed 7 bases at V and 4 bases at J, with 11 bases between. The CDR3 DNA follows: TGTGCCAGCAAGAGTAGCCTATACAATGAGCAGTTCTTC. Translating it yields CASKSSLYNEQFF.

The V gene is TRBV4-3, the J gene TRBJ1-3; 9 nucleotides agree with TRBD1. The V segment lost 0 bases and the J segment 2 bases; nucleotides outside the gene matches: 5. Germline CDR1 and CDR2: LGHNA and YSLEER. This CDR3 comprises 17 residues. CDR3 amino acids: CASSQERTGGAGNTIYF. The CDR3 bases are TGCGCCAGCAGCCAAGAAAGAACAGGGGGCGCTGGAAACACCATATATTTT.

J is TRBJ1-5 and V is TRBV15; D is possibly TRBD1 (5 bases). This CDR3 spans 16 amino acids. CDR1 is LNHNV and CDR2 is YYDKDF in the germline V gene (reference sequence). The V end lost 5 bases, the J end lost 4 bases, and 18 bases lay between the germline ends. DNA of the CDR3: TGTGCCACCAGCGGAATCAGGGAAGGCTGGAATCAGCCCCAGCATTTT. It specifies CATSGIREGWNQPQHF. The complete variable domain, with remaining parts taken from reference TRBV15 and TRBJ1-5, reads DAMVIQNPRYQVTQFGKPVTLSCSQTLNHNVMYWYQQKSSQAPKLLFHYYDKDFNNEADTPDNFQSRRPNTSFCFLDIRSPGLGDTAMYLCATSGIREGWNQPQHFGDGTRLSIL.

The chain carries TRBV9 and TRBJ2-6, with D possibly matching TRBD2 (6 bases). The ends were cut back, 1 base at V and 4 bases at J, with 12 bases in the middle. CDR3 length: 16 residues. Germline values: CDR1 SGDLS, CDR2 YYNGEE. CDR3 nucleotides: TGTGCCAGCAGCGTACCCGGGGGTGCGGGGGCCAACGTCCTGACTTTC. Encoded protein: CASSVPGGAGANVLTF.

Only a few counts were recorded for this clone. The V call is TRBV5-6, the J call TRBJ1-2; D perhaps matches TRBD1 (5 bases). Per germline, CDR1 SGHDT and CDR2 YYEEEE. The CDR3 covers 15 residues. Trimming shortened V by 0 bases and J by 3 bases, and 12 bases separated the two germline ends. The CDR3 DNA reads TGTGCCAGCAGCTTGGCAGAAGGGGAACACTATGGCTACACCTTC. Translated: CASSLAEGEHYGYTF.

This chain connects TRBV9 to TRBJ2-1, with D unresolved. The CDR3 has 11 residues. Germline V lookup: CDR1 SGDLS, CDR2 YYNGEE. V dropped 3 bases and J dropped 9 bases, with 7 bases sitting between them. The CDR3 reads CASSAATEQFF. As DNA, the CDR3 is TGTGCCAGCAGCGCCGCAACTGAGCAGTTCTTC.

This chain connects TRBV27 to TRBJ1-2; 8 nucleotides match TRBD1. Germline V lookup: CDR1 MNHEY, CDR2 SMNVEV (reference sequence). The CDR3 extends over 14 amino acids. J gave up 8 bases and V 5 bases, and 10 bases lay outside the gene matches. As DNA, the CDR3 is TGTGCCAGCAGTCTTTACCCGACAGGGGAGGGCTACACCTTC. Protein product: CASSLYPTGEGYTF.

The V and J genes are TRBV7-3 and TRBJ1-1; 8 bases line up with TRBD1. The CDR3 runs 14 residues. The V gene's germline CDR1 is SGHTA and CDR2 FQGTGA. Unmatched junction bases numbered 4, after V lost 3 bases and J lost 4 bases. The CDR3 loop reads CASSFGQGGTEAFF. CDR3 nucleotide sequence: TGTGCCAGCAGCTTTGGACAGGGAGGCACTGAAGCTTTCTTT.

The V call is TRBV7-2, the J call TRBJ2-7; perhaps TRBD1 as D (5 bases). The V and J ends lost 4 bases and 2 bases respectively, with 12 bases between them. The CDR3 runs to 14 residues. Per the germline V gene, CDR1 is SGHTA and CDR2 is FQGNSA. The CDR3 nucleotides read TGTGCCAGCAGCTCTCGACAGTCCCCCTACGAGCAGTACTTC. The encoded protein is CASSSRQSPYEQYF.

Only a few counts were recorded for this clone. This specimen includes other DNA sequences encoding the same CDR3. The chain is built from TRBV6-1 and TRBJ2-3; 7 nucleotides line up with TRBD1. The CDR3 has 13 residues. The ends lost 6 bases at V and 8 bases at J; junction bases unmatched: 8. Germline V gives CDR1 MNHNS, CDR2 SASEGT. In nucleotides, the CDR3 is TGTGCCAGCAGCTTAACAGGGGATCGTACGCAGTATTTT. Protein sequence: CASSLTGDRTQYF.